This TCR beta chain was captured by sequencing in a study of T cells in Graves' hyperthyroidism and ophthalmopathy. The germline gives CDR1 SNHLY, CDR2 FYNNEI. The CDR3 runs 19 residues. V was pared by 3 bases and J by 4 bases, with 15 bases of the junction left unmatched. The table lists this clonotype with a few counts. Amplification yielded TCR beta CDR3 regions, with RNA transcripts as the source. The HTBI set primed first-round TCR CDR3 RT-PCR. MiXCR, applied by TCRdb to the multiplex PCR reads, yields one record per CDR3 protein. The table records roughly 400,000 distinct CDR3 sequences, over 12% of them present only once.

The receptor's source is a man aged 45 to 65 with Graves' ophthalmopathy. Sequenced: blood. The chain uses TRBV2 and TRBJ2-2; 9 bases align to TRBD2. CDR3 sequence: CASSDPLGGRAEGTGELFF. The CDR3 DNA reads TGTGCCAGCAGTGATCCCCTTGGCGGGAGGGCTGAGGGCACCGGGGAGCTGTTTTTT.